The sequence of this T cell receptor beta chain was determined in a study of shared clonotypes between healthy human individuals. The study, taken as a whole, reports: Incomplete sequencing of sorted subsets was indicated by rarefaction despite large depth.

J gave up 3 bases and V 4 bases, and 3 bases lay outside the gene matches. This CDR3 is 14 amino acids long. CDR1 and CDR2 from the germline V gene are MNHEY and SVGAGI. Details on this clone: Antigen unknown.

Produced via immunoSEQ multiplex PCR; TCRdb's table is partial and in-frame only. Counted here are over 2 million clones, 95% occurring once; the ten biggest clones make up 0.1% to 0.15%. Sequenced input: naive CD4+ T cells sorted from blood. The subset here: CD45RA+ positively selected. The TCR was taken from a man aged 18 to 35 in good health. The V gene is TRBV6-5, the J gene TRBJ2-7; 10 nucleotides line up with TRBD1. The CDR3 nucleotides are TGTGCCAGCAGTTCCGGGGACAGGGGCTACGAGCAGTACTTC. It encodes CASSSGDRGYEQYF.